The 18 T cell receptor beta chains reported below all come from one sample, sequenced in a study of blood T cells in healthy people across ages. Next came a second PCR, run for roughly 6 to 11 cycles, which used a sample-barcoded 5' primer along with a J-beta primer mix. TCRdb re-called the 5' RACE reads with MiXCR, one entry per CDR3 protein. The data show roughly 1,800,000 distinct CDR3 sequences, with around 50% seen just once and less than 2.5% held by the top ten. The sample comprised blood. The receptors come from a woman between 40 and 55 years old in good health.

The CDR3 bases are TGCGCCAGCAGCCAAGATCCGCAGGGAGCAGATACGCAGTATTTT. Its translation is CASSQDPQGADTQYF. The chain recombines TRBV4-3 with TRBJ2-3, with D perhaps matching TRBD1 or TRBD2 (5 bases each). The CDR3 contains 15 residues. Germline V gene sequence: CDR1 LGHNA, CDR2 YSLEER. V was trimmed by 0 bases and J by 4 bases, leaving 11 bases between them.

This clonotype was counted once. This rearrangement joins TRBV6-2 or TRBV6-3 to TRBJ2-5; D is undetermined. The germline V gene has CDR1 MNHEY and CDR2 SVGEGT. The V end lost 6 bases, the J end lost 3 bases, and 14 bases lay between the germline ends. This CDR3 is 14 amino acids long. This chain's CDR3 is CASSPVPEKETQYF. CDR3 coding DNA: TGTGCCAGCAGCCCCGTTCCAGAAAAAGAGACCCAGTACTTC.

The rearrangement joins TRBV7-9 to TRBJ1-5, with TRBD1 as a possible D gene (5 bases). V lost 2 bases to trimming and J lost 1 base, with 9 bases between them. This CDR3 region has 15 residues. CDR1 and CDR2 from the germline V gene are SEHNR and FQNEAQ (reference sequence). As DNA, the CDR3 is TGTGCCAGCAGCTTACTAGGGACCAGCAATCAGCCCCAGCATTTT. It yields the protein CASSLLGTSNQPQHF.

V gene TRBV28 combines with J gene TRBJ2-7, with 7 positions matching TRBD1. The germline gives CDR1 MDHEN, CDR2 SYDVKM. CDR3 size: 15 residues. V trimming: 4 bases; J trimming: 2 bases; junction bases outside the gene matches: 8. The CDR3 region has the DNA TGTGCCAGCAGTTCGACAGGGAATAAACCCTACGAGCAGTACTTC. Protein sequence: CASSSTGNKPYEQYF.

V usage is TRBV2 and J usage is TRBJ2-5, with D possibly being TRBD1 (5 bases). Per the germline V gene, CDR1 is SNHLY and CDR2 is FYNNEI. The CDR3 contains 18 residues. Trimming left V 2 bases short and J 4 bases short, with 23 bases between. The CDR3 DNA is TGTGCCAGCAGTGAAATATTGTATAGCAGCTCTAGGGGAGAGACCCAGTACTTC. It yields the protein CASSEILYSSSRGETQYF.

The V and J genes are TRBV7-9 and TRBJ2-7; maybe TRBD2 (5 bases). Trimming left V 0 bases short and J 0 bases short, with 12 bases between. Per the germline V gene, CDR1 is SEHNR and CDR2 is FQNEAQ (reference sequence). CDR3 length: 16 amino acids. CDR3 DNA: TGTGCCAGCAGCTTAGCTACGGGAACTAGCTCCTACGAGCAGTACTTC. It yields the protein CASSLATGTSSYEQYF.

The chain links TRBV10-1 to TRBJ2-1; no definite D call. V dropped 0 bases and J dropped 6 bases, with 9 bases sitting between them. The CDR3 totals 14 residues. Germline lookup yields CDR1 WNHNN and CDR2 SYGVQD (reference sequence). The CDR3 reads CASSESPGINEQFF. CDR3 DNA: TGCGCCAGCAGTGAGTCCCCTGGAATCAATGAGCAGTTCTTC.

V usage is TRBV20-1 and J usage is TRBJ1-5; 7 bases line up with TRBD1. Germline V gene sequence: CDR1 DFQATT, CDR2 SNEGSKA (reference sequence). The CDR3 extends over 12 amino acids. V lost 5 bases to trimming and J lost 5 bases; unmatched junction nucleotides: 3. The CDR3 DNA reads TGCAGTGCTGGGGACAGTTATCAGCCCCAGCATTTT. Encoded protein: CSAGDSYQPQHF.

This clonotype has more than one count but fewer than ten. The rearrangement joins TRBV28 to TRBJ2-1, with no clear D. The length of the CDR3 is 13 residues. Germline lookup yields CDR1 MDHEN and CDR2 SYDVKM. V was trimmed by 5 bases and J by 5 bases, leaving 10 bases between them. The CDR3 here is CASSPGYHNEQFF. The CDR3 coding sequence is TGTGCCAGCAGTCCTGGGTACCACAATGAGCAGTTCTTC.

The chain employs TRBV19 and TRBJ2-7, with D possibly being TRBD2 (5 bases). The last part of the DNA fits TRBJ2-4 better; the J call may be wrong. In germline, CDR1 is LNHDA, CDR2 SQIVND (reference sequence). This CDR3 comprises 14 residues. CDR3 DNA sequence: TGTGCCAGTAGTATAGAAAGCGGATACAACATTCAGTACTTC. Protein sequence: CASSIESGYNIQYF.

This clonotype has just a few counts. As DNA, the CDR3 is TGTGCCAGTAGCAAACGGACAGCGAACAATGAGCAGTTCTTC. Its protein is CASSKRTANNEQFF. The chain uses TRBV14 and TRBJ2-1, with D maybe TRBD1 (6 bases). The CDR3 spans 14 residues. CDR1 is SGHDN, CDR2 FVKESK, per germline. The V end lost 9 bases, the J end lost 5 bases, and 17 bases lay between the germline ends.

V usage is TRBV12-3 or TRBV12-4 and J usage is TRBJ1-2; D not resolved. The CDR3 covers 14 residues. V lost 2 bases, J lost 8 bases, and 15 bases lay in between. The CDR3 nucleotides are TGTGCCAGCAGTTTAAAGATGGGTAGCGGAGGCTACACCTTC. This translates into CASSLKMGSGGYTF.

V and J are TRBV6-2 or TRBV6-3 and TRBJ2-5; 8 bases line up with TRBD1. Germline trimming cut 2 bases from V and 5 bases from J; bases unmatched to any gene: 10. This CDR3 has 16 residues. The germline gives CDR1 MNHEY, CDR2 SVGEGT. The CDR3 DNA sequence: TGTGCCAGCAGTTACACCAAGGACAGGGTGCAGGAGACCCAGTACTTC. It yields the protein CASSYTKDRVQETQYF.

This clonotype was counted between two and nine times. The chain employs TRBV10-2 and TRBJ1-4; 9 bases agree with TRBD1. This CDR3 contains 15 residues. Germline values: CDR1 WSHSY, CDR2 SAAADI. The trim removed 2 bases at V and 8 bases at J, leaving 6 bases unmatched. The CDR3 DNA reads TGCGCCAGCAGTGAGACCGGGACAGGGAGCGAAAAACTGTTTTTT. It specifies CASSETGTGSEKLFF.

V usage is TRBV6-5 and J usage is TRBJ1-2; D perhaps matches TRBD1 (5 bases). From germline, CDR1 is MNHEY and CDR2 SVGAGI. The CDR3 is 13 amino acids. V was clipped by 2 bases and J by 6 bases, with 10 bases between them. The CDR3 bases are TGTGCCAGCAGTTACGGCCTAGGGGATGGCTACACCTTC. Encoded protein: CASSYGLGDGYTF.

The table lists this clonotype with a count of one. The V call is TRBV7-8, the J call TRBJ2-3, with 10 bases matching TRBD2. The V gene's germline CDR1 is SGHVS and CDR2 FQNEAQ. The CDR3 runs 16 residues. Trimming at V came to 6 bases and at J to 1 base, leaving 7 bases not matched to a gene. The CDR3 loop reads CASRLLAGVGTDTQYF. The CDR3 DNA follows: TGTGCCAGCAGGCTGCTAGCGGGGGTGGGCACAGATACGCAGTATTTT. The full variable domain, completed using reference TRBV7-8 and TRBJ2-3, is GAGVSQSPRYKVAKRGQDVALRCDPISGHVSLFWYQQALGQGPEFLTYFQNEAQLDKSGLPSDRFFAERPEGSVSTLKIQRTQQEDSAVYLCASRLLAGVGTDTQYFGPGTRLTVL.

V and J are TRBV1 and TRBJ2-1; TRBD1, the D gene given by the table, was not confirmed from the DNA. TRBV1 is tagged as a pseudogene. The CDR3 consists of 14 residues. The CDR3 DNA reads as TGCACCAGCATCAGGGAAACTAGACACAATGAGCAGTTCTTC. Encoded protein: CTSIRETRHNEQFF.

This clonotype turned up a few times. The chain combines TRBV2 with TRBJ1-2; no definite D call. This CDR3 spans 11 amino acids. From germline, CDR1 is SNHLY and CDR2 FYNNEI. Trimming removed 5 bases at V and 8 bases at J, with 9 bases between. This chain's CDR3 is CASSLEWGYTF. The CDR3 DNA sequence: TGTGCCAGCAGTCTCGAGTGGGGCTACACCTTC.